These 14 T cell receptor beta chains were all obtained from the same sample, sequenced in a study of blood T cell repertoires in COVID-19. Produced via immunoSEQ multiplex PCR; TCRdb's table is partial and in-frame only. The table includes about 93,000 clones, roughly 90% detected once. The sequenced material came from peripheral blood. These receptors were obtained from a human donor with active COVID-19. The donor label of this sample is uncertain.

V is TRBV18 and J is TRBJ1-2, with 8 bases matching TRBD1. Trimming removed 4 bases from V and 4 bases from J; junction bases left unmatched: 5. CDR3 length: 14 amino acids. Germline V gene sequence: CDR1 KGHSH, CDR2 LQKENI. For the CDR3, the DNA is TGTGCCAGCTCACTCGACAGGGGTCCCTATGGCTACACCTTC. It is translated as CASSLDRGPYGYTF.

This chain connects TRBV3-1 (or the pseudogene TRBV3-2) to TRBJ1-2; TRBD1 matches at 11 bases. There are 14 residues in the CDR3. Germline CDR1 reads LGHDT; CDR2 reads YNNKEL (reference sequence). The V and J ends lost 4 bases and 8 bases, in that order; junction bases with no gene match: 6. The chain's CDR3 is CASSRPGQGVGYTF. CDR3 bases: TGTGCCAGCAGCCGCCCGGGACAGGGGGTCGGCTACACCTTC.

CDR3 sequence (DNA): TGTGCCAGCAGCTTGAGATTAGCGGGGTTCCATGAGCAGTACTTC. This translates into CASSLRLAGFHEQYF. The genes are TRBV5-6 and TRBJ2-7; 8 bases map to TRBD2. Germline CDR1 and CDR2: SGHDT and YYEEEE. With V trimmed by 1 base and J by 7 bases, 10 bases remained unmatched. CDR3 length equals 15 residues.

The genes are TRBV9 and TRBJ2-2; D perhaps matches TRBD2 (6 bases). The CDR3 is 16 residues long. V gave up 0 bases and J gave up 0 bases, with 9 bases separating them. Germline CDR1 and CDR2: SGDLS and YYNGEE. CDR3 region: CASSVEIAANTGELFF. The CDR3 coding sequence is TGTGCCAGCAGCGTAGAAATAGCGGCGAACACCGGGGAGCTGTTTTTT.

For the CDR3, the DNA is TGTGCCAGCAGTTACTTGGGACAGGAACAGGCTTTCTTT. It specifies CASSYLGQEQAFF. The chain combines TRBV6-5 with TRBJ1-1; 8 nucleotides match TRBD1. Germline V gene lookup returns CDR1 MNHEY and CDR2 SVGAGI. With 1 base clipped from V and 11 bases from J, the junction kept 6 bases outside the gene matches. The CDR3 sequence is 13 residues long.

For this clone: Germline and junction disagree at one end, which may indicate a read error. This chain joins TRBV6-6 and TRBJ1-2, with 9 bases identical to TRBD1. This CDR3 is built from 17 residues. Looked up from germline, CDR1 is MNHNY and CDR2 is SVGAGI (reference sequence). The CDR3 loop is CATSRQGTGRAGGGYTF. CDR3 sequence (DNA): TGTGCCACCAGTCGGCAAGGGACAGGGAGGGCAGGTGGTGGCTACACCTTC.

The rearrangement uses TRBV4-1 and TRBJ1-3, with a weak D call TRBD1 (5 bases). V was cut by 0 bases and J by 2 bases, with 8 bases left in between. This CDR3 spans 15 amino acids. Germline V gene data show CDR1 as MGHRA and CDR2 as YSYEKL. The CDR3 is CASSQDGGAGNTIYF. The CDR3, as DNA: TGCGCCAGCAGCCAAGATGGAGGGGCTGGAAACACCATATATTTT.

For this clone: Compared with germline, one end of the junction differs, possibly owing to a read error. The chain is built from TRBV7-8 and TRBJ2-3; 9 bases align to TRBD2. The CDR3 runs 15 residues. Germline CDR1 and CDR2: SGHVS and FQNEAQ. CDR3 in amino acids: CASRLERGGTDTQYF. CDR3 coding DNA: TGTGCCAGCAGATTAGAGCGGGGGGGCACAGATACGCAGTATTTT.

This clone was seen a single time. The J gene is TRBJ2-3, the V gene TRBV11-2; possible D gene TRBD2, 5 bases. Germline V gene lookup returns CDR1 SGHAT and CDR2 FQNNGV. CDR3 length equals 13 residues. Between the trimmed V and J ends, which lost 1 base and 9 bases, there was a span of 11 bases. The CDR3 loop reads CASSLVLGVTQYF. CDR3 nucleotides: TGTGCCAGCAGCTTAGTACTAGGCGTAACGCAGTATTTT. The full variable domain, its missing parts supplied by reference TRBV11-2 and TRBJ2-3, is EAGVAQSPRYKIIEKRQSVAFWCNPISGHATLYWYQQILGQGPKLLIQFQNNGVVDDSQLPKDRFSAERLKGVDSTLKIQPAKLEDSAVYLCASSLVLGVTQYFGPGTRLTVL.

The chain recombines TRBV25-1 with TRBJ2-5; TRBD1 matches at 9 bases. In germline, CDR1 is MGHDK, CDR2 SYGVNS. This CDR3 region has 16 residues. With V trimmed by 4 bases and J by 5 bases, 11 bases remained unmatched. CDR3 nucleotide sequence: TGTGCCAGCAGTGCCATCGACAGGGGGACCGGGGAGACCCAGTACTTC. Protein product: CASSAIDRGTGETQYF.

This chain joins TRBV6-5 and TRBJ2-5, with TRBD2 identical over 9 bases. V dropped 6 bases and J dropped 5; count of bases not matched to a gene: 10. This CDR3 is 15 amino acids long. Germline lookup yields CDR1 MNHEY and CDR2 SVGAGI. The CDR3 bases are TGTGCCAGCAGAAATAGCGGGGGACCTTTGGAGACCCAGTACTTC. Protein product: CASRNSGGPLETQYF.

The chain recombines TRBV19 with TRBJ1-2; D gene uncertain. Deletions cut 3 bases from V and 9 bases from J, with 8 bases between. The CDR3 is made up of 11 amino acids. CDR1 LNHDA and CDR2 SQIVND come from the germline V gene (reference sequence). CDR3 DNA sequence: TGTGCCAGTAGTATTAGCGGGAGCTACACCTTC. Its protein is CASSISGSYTF. Based on the CDR3 plus reference TRBV19 and TRBJ1-2, the full variable domain is DGGITQSPKYLFRKEGQNVTLSCEQNLNHDAMYWYRQDPGQGLRLIYYSQIVNDFQKGDIAEGYSVSREKKESFPLTVTSAQKNPTAFYLCASSISGSYTFGSGTRLTVV.

V gene TRBV19 combines with J gene TRBJ1-1; maybe TRBD1 (6 bases). The germline V and J ends were trimmed by 3 bases and 3 bases, with 11 bases remaining between them. Looked up from germline, CDR1 is LNHDA and CDR2 is SQIVND (reference sequence). This CDR3 region has 14 residues. The CDR3 sequence: CASSIAGADTEAFF. CDR3 nucleotide sequence: TGTGCCAGTAGTATTGCGGGGGCGGACACTGAAGCTTTCTTT.

This chain connects TRBV30 to TRBJ2-3; TRBD1 aligns across 7 bases. The germline CDR1 and CDR2 sequences are GTSNPN and SVGIG (reference sequence). The CDR3 contains 16 residues. V was clipped by 2 bases and J by 0 bases; unmatched bases: 8. CDR3 residues: CAWSRDSVTSTDTQYF. The CDR3 DNA sequence: TGTGCCTGGAGTCGGGACAGCGTAACTAGCACAGATACGCAGTATTTT.